This T cell receptor (beta chain) was sequenced for a study of cytomegalovirus exposure and HLA in healthy donors. Study-level information: Tens of millions of unique TCRs, all from HLA-typed donors, were included in an early release of the data. Study results and caveats: As was reported, the classifier diagnosed cytomegalovirus status with high specificity and sensitivity.

This clone was seen a handful of times. Its antigen is not known. The PCR used 60 Vbeta and 13 Jbeta primers. Only in-frame clones appear in the TCRdb table, and some are missing; sequencing was by immunoSEQ multiplex PCR. The sample has about 160,000 clones, roughly 85% seen once. Sequenced input: PBMCs. The clonotype was recovered from a middle-aged man in good health and CMV-seronegative.

The CDR3 sequence is CASSKRVRAESGYTF. As DNA, the CDR3 is TGTGCCAGTTCAAAGAGGGTTCGGGCTGAATCTGGCTACACCTTC. This chain connects TRBV5-8 to TRBJ1-2; D not resolved. The germline V and J ends were trimmed by 8 bases and 7 bases, with 24 bases remaining between them. CDR1 is SGHTS, CDR2 YDEGEE, per germline. The CDR3 extends over 15 amino acids.